These 23 T cell receptor beta chains were all obtained from the same sample, sequenced in a study of CD8+ T cells in alopecia areata. Reverse transcription of extracted RNA yielded cDNA, which provided the sequencing template. The data were produced by immunoSEQ multiplex PCR, yet TCRdb's version contains in-frame clones alone and is incomplete. The repertoire holds 130,000 to 150,000 clones, roughly four fifths seen once, with around a quarter in the top ten. Noted treatment: oral pan-JAK inhibitor, 5-10 mg twice daily. This specimen was CD8+ T cells sorted from blood, taken at week 4, from a patient treated with tofacitinib. All receptors come from a human donor with alopecia areata.

This clone showed up just a few times. This chain connects TRBV10-2 to TRBJ2-7; D is possibly TRBD2 (5 bases). The CDR3 extends over 13 amino acids. The V and J ends lost 7 bases and 4 bases respectively, with 14 bases between them. Germline CDR1 WSHSY, CDR2 SAAADI. In DNA form, the CDR3 reads TGCGCCAGCATACGGGCGGGTGATTACGAGCAGTACTTC. Its protein product is CASIRAGDYEQYF.

V and J are TRBV13 and TRBJ2-2; D is undetermined. CDR1 is PRHDT and CDR2 is FYEKMQ in the germline V gene (reference sequence). The CDR3 sequence is 13 residues long. V gave up 3 bases and J gave up 4 bases, with 6 bases separating them. The CDR3 region has the DNA TGTGCCAGCAGCTTCGAGAGCACCGGGGAGCTGTTTTTT. This gives the protein CASSFESTGELFF.

The chain joins TRBV4-2 to TRBJ1-5, with D perhaps TRBD1 (6 bases). Germline V gene sequence: CDR1 LGHNA, CDR2 YNFKEQ. There are 15 residues in the CDR3. Trimming took off 0 bases at V and 7 bases at J, with 13 bases between the two ends. The CDR3 spells CASSQEGASDQPQHF. The CDR3 bases are TGTGCCAGCAGCCAAGAGGGGGCCAGTGACCAGCCCCAGCATTTT.

The chain uses TRBV29-1 and TRBJ1-2; D ambiguous. V shed 3 bases and J shed 5 bases, with 10 bases lying between them. Germline CDR1 is SQVTM and CDR2 is ANQGSEA. The CDR3 extends over 12 amino acids. CDR3: CSVELGDYGYTF. The CDR3 DNA reads as TGCAGCGTTGAGTTGGGTGATTATGGCTACACCTTC.

The rearrangement joins TRBV6-5 to TRBJ1-1; D not certain. The CDR3 runs to 14 residues. V was cut by 0 bases and J by 0 bases, with 5 bases left in between. From germline, CDR1 is MNHEY and CDR2 SVGAGI. The DNA for the CDR3 is TGTGCCAGCAGTTACTCAGTTGTGAACACTGAAGCTTTCTTT. This translates into CASSYSVVNTEAFF.

In this sample, this clone turned up once. This chain joins TRBV25-1 and TRBJ2-5, with 7 positions matching TRBD1. V trimming: 6 bases; J trimming: 0 bases; junction bases outside the gene matches: 7. CDR1 and CDR2 (germline): MGHDK, SYGVNS. The CDR3 loop spans 15 amino acids. The CDR3 loop reads CASRHGQEYQETQYF. The CDR3 nucleotides are TGTGCCAGCAGGCACGGACAGGAGTACCAAGAGACCCAGTACTTC.

V and J are TRBV5-1 and TRBJ2-3; D possibly corresponds to TRBD2 (5 bases). The CDR3 sequence is 15 residues long. Germline assignment: CDR1 SGHRS and CDR2 YFSETQ. V gave up 3 bases and J gave up 0 bases, with 11 bases separating them. CDR3 nucleotide sequence: TGCGCCAGCAGCTCGGACTTTTCTAGCACAGATACGCAGTATTTT. Its protein product is CASSSDFSSTDTQYF.

CDR3 loop: CASSQGGTPSYEQYF. In DNA, the CDR3 is TGCGCCAGCAGCCAAGGCGGGACACCCTCCTACGAGCAGTACTTC. The chain joins TRBV4-1 to TRBJ2-7; D possibly uses TRBD1 or TRBD2 (6 bases each). This CDR3 has 15 amino acids. Germline values: CDR1 MGHRA, CDR2 YSYEKL. The V and J ends lost 1 base and 0 bases respectively, with 10 bases between them.

The chain joins TRBV30 to TRBJ2-5; D could derive from TRBD1 or TRBD2 (5 bases each). Judging by the DNA end, TRBJ2-7 fits better; the J call may be wrong. In germline, CDR1 is GTSNPN, CDR2 SVGIG (reference sequence). The CDR3 totals 13 residues. In DNA form, the CDR3 reads TGTGCCTGTAACCGGGACCCCATACGCGAGCAGTACTTC. Amino acid sequence: CACNRDPIREQYF.

V and J are TRBV15 and TRBJ2-7; D may be TRBD2 (5 bases). Germline values: CDR1 LNHNV, CDR2 YYDKDF (reference sequence). The CDR3 totals 14 residues. V gave up 2 bases and J gave up 7 bases, with 15 bases separating them. CDR3 DNA: TGTGCCACCAGCAGACCCTCTGAGAGGGAAGAGCAGTACTTC. This gives the protein CATSRPSEREEQYF.

The chain couples TRBV7-2 to TRBJ1-5; 7 bases are a match to TRBD1. The trim removed 5 bases at V and 4 bases at J, leaving 8 bases unmatched. Germline-derived CDR1 and CDR2 are SGHTA and FQGNSA. The CDR3 loop spans 15 amino acids. The CDR3 sequence is CASSPSGQRNQPQHF. The CDR3 coding sequence is TGTGCCAGCAGCCCATCGGGACAGCGGAATCAGCCCCAGCATTTT. Full variable domain (outside the CDR3, taken from reference TRBV7-2 and TRBJ1-5): GAGVSQSPSNKVTEKGKDVELRCDPISGHTALYWYRQSLGQGLEFLIYFQGNSAPDKSGLPSDRFSAERTGGSVSTLTIQRTQQEDSAVYLCASSPSGQRNQPQHFGDGTRLSIL.

The chain joins TRBV4-1 to TRBJ2-7; D gene unclear. This CDR3 has 15 amino acids. V was clipped by 2 bases and J by 0 bases, with 11 bases between them. Germline loops: CDR1 MGHRA, CDR2 YSYEKL. CDR3 protein: CASSQTTPTSYEQYF. The CDR3 DNA follows: TGCGCCAGCAGCCAAACGACACCTACCTCCTACGAGCAGTACTTC.

The rearrangement uses TRBV29-1 and TRBJ1-1; D remains unclear. The CDR3 contains 11 residues. Trimming left V 4 bases short and J 6 bases short, with 9 bases between. Per the germline V gene, CDR1 is SQVTM and CDR2 is ANQGSEA. The CDR3 DNA follows: TGCAGCGTTGTTAGAAACCCTGAAGCTTTCTTT. Amino acids: CSVVRNPEAFF.

This clone occurred a few times. J is TRBJ2-7 and V is TRBV5-1, with D maybe TRBD2 (5 bases). Looked up from germline, CDR1 is SGHRS and CDR2 is YFSETQ. The V end lost 5 bases, the J end lost 0 bases, and 6 bases lay between the germline ends. There are 12 residues in the CDR3. CDR3: CASRDSSYEQYF. In nucleotides, the CDR3 is TGCGCCAGCAGGGACTCCTCCTACGAGCAGTACTTC.

This clone has just a few counts. V gene TRBV4-3 combines with J gene TRBJ2-3; 7 nucleotides agree with TRBD2. J was trimmed by 0 bases and V by 8 bases; bases with no gene match: 5. Germline values: CDR1 LGHNA, CDR2 YSLEER. The CDR3 extends over 14 amino acids. CDR3 nucleotide sequence: TGCGCCAGCGCCGAAGCGGGGAGCACAGATACGCAGTATTTT. Translating gives CASAEAGSTDTQYF.

This clone has a handful of counts. The chain links TRBV11-2 to TRBJ1-2; D uncertain. The CDR3 spans 15 residues. Germline-derived CDR1 and CDR2 are SGHAT and FQNNGV. V dropped 5 bases and J dropped 5 bases, with 18 bases sitting between them. This CDR3 reads CASSPSQGFRYGYTF. The CDR3 bases are TGTGCCAGCAGCCCAAGCCAAGGGTTCCGGTATGGCTACACCTTC.

V usage is TRBV4-1 and J usage is TRBJ2-6; D not certain. The CDR3 is 16 amino acids. The germline V gene encodes CDR1 MGHRA and CDR2 YSYEKL. V shed 0 bases and J shed 0 bases, with 6 bases lying between them. CDR3 sequence reads: CASSQEQFSGANVLTF. The CDR3 nucleotides read TGCGCCAGCAGCCAAGAGCAGTTCTCTGGGGCCAACGTCCTGACTTTC.

This clone was seen a single time. CDR3 in amino acids: CASSHTGTANSPLHF. DNA of the CDR3: TGCGCCAGCAGCCACACCGGGACAGCGAATTCACCCCTCCACTTT. The chain employs TRBV4-3 and TRBJ1-6; 7 nucleotides line up with TRBD1. There are 15 residues in the CDR3. V shed 3 bases and J 7 bases; nucleotides not matched to a gene: 6. CDR1 is LGHNA and CDR2 is YSLEER in the germline V gene.

The table lists this clone with a count of one. The J gene is TRBJ2-6, the V gene TRBV19; D is uncertain. The V end lost 6 bases, the J end lost 0 bases, and 12 bases lay between the germline ends. CDR1 and CDR2 (germline): LNHDA, SQIVND (reference sequence). This CDR3 is built from 16 residues. The CDR3 bases are TGTGCCAGTAGCCCCTTTCTAGACTCTGGGGCCAACGTCCTGACTTTC. Translation gives CASSPFLDSGANVLTF.

The V gene is TRBV9, the J gene TRBJ2-3; D might be TRBD1 or TRBD2, each matching 6 bases. V lost 0 bases and J 3 bases, leaving 8 bases between the germline ends. The germline gives CDR1 SGDLS, CDR2 YYNGEE. This CDR3 is 14 amino acids long. The CDR3 DNA sequence: TGTGCCAGCAGCGTAGCGGGGGCGACAGATACGCAGTATTTT. This sequence encodes CASSVAGATDTQYF.

V is TRBV4-2 and J is TRBJ2-1; 8 bases align to TRBD2. Trimming cost V 0 bases and J 4 bases; bases outside gene matches: 11. Germline loops: CDR1 LGHNA, CDR2 YNFKEQ. The CDR3 is made up of 18 amino acids. For the CDR3, the DNA is TGTGCCAGCAGCCAAGAGGCTGGGGCTAGCGGGCCTTACAATGAGCAGTTCTTC. The encoded protein is CASSQEAGASGPYNEQFF.

The rearrangement joins TRBV30 to TRBJ2-7; 8 nucleotides match TRBD1. The germline V gene encodes CDR1 GTSNPN and CDR2 SVGIG (reference sequence). V was clipped by 8 bases and J by 0 bases; unmatched bases: 9. CDR3 length equals 14 residues. The CDR3, as DNA: TGTGCCGGTGAGGGAGACAGGGGCTCCTACGAGCAGTACTTC. Translation gives CAGEGDRGSYEQYF.

The chain combines TRBV7-2 with TRBJ2-1, with a tentative D call TRBD2 (5 bases). CDR1 and CDR2 (germline): SGHTA, FQGNSA. This CDR3 region has 18 residues. V was shortened by 1 base and J by 2 bases, with 18 bases between the two germline ends. This chain's CDR3 is CASSLELSSGFPYNEQFF. CDR3 nucleotide sequence: TGTGCCAGCAGCTTAGAATTGTCAAGCGGCTTTCCCTACAATGAGCAGTTCTTC.